The next 30 T cell receptor beta chains were all read from a single sample in a study of blood T cells in healthy people across ages. A second PCR, run for about 6 to 12 cycles, used a sample-barcoded 5' primer plus a J-beta primer mix. TCRdb re-called the 5' RACE reads through MiXCR, storing one row per CDR3 protein. The sample yields 630,000 or so distinct CDR3 sequences, about 32% seen once. Material: blood. The receptors come from an elderly woman in good health.

The chain combines TRBV20-1 with TRBJ1-4; perhaps TRBD1 as D (5 bases). The length of the CDR3 is 14 residues. The germline V gene has CDR1 DFQATT and CDR2 SNEGSKA (reference sequence). The V and J ends lost 3 bases and 4 bases respectively, with 12 bases between them. The CDR3 loop reads CSASDGGFNEKLFF. CDR3 DNA: TGCAGTGCTAGTGATGGGGGATTTAATGAAAAACTGTTTTTT.

The sample holds many counts of this clonotype. CDR3 in amino acids: CASSARDSLGTEAFF. CDR3 nucleotides: TGTGCCAGCAGCGCACGGGACAGCTTGGGAACTGAAGCTTTCTTT. The chain is built from TRBV9 and TRBJ1-1; the match to TRBD1 covers 7 bases. The CDR3 consists of 15 residues. Germline CDR1 and CDR2: SGDLS and YYNGEE. V shed 3 bases and J 5 bases; nucleotides not matched to a gene: 10.

Ten or more counts support this clonotype. CDR3 in DNA: TGTGCCAGCTCACCAGGGGAGGGCCTCTACGAGCAGTACTTC. It codes for CASSPGEGLYEQYF. The chain carries TRBV18 and TRBJ2-7, with 7 bases matching TRBD2. Trimming cost V 2 bases and J 3 bases; bases outside gene matches: 4. The CDR3 length is 14 residues. Germline V gene lookup returns CDR1 KGHSH and CDR2 LQKENI.

This chain joins TRBV5-5 and TRBJ2-1, with TRBD2 identical over 12 bases. J was trimmed by 6 bases and V by 4 bases; bases with no gene match: 14. From germline, CDR1 is SGHKS and CDR2 YYEKEE (reference sequence). This CDR3 region has 18 residues. CDR3 DNA: TGTGCCAGCAGCCCTAGACTAGCGGGGGTTCGGGGGATCAATGAGCAGTTCTTC. As protein: CASSPRLAGVRGINEQFF.

The rearrangement uses TRBV20-1 and TRBJ2-1, with D tentatively TRBD2 (6 bases). TRBJ2-7 explains the end of the DNA better; the J call may be wrong. Germline CDR1 is DFQATT and CDR2 is SNEGSKA (reference sequence). The CDR3 has 12 amino acids. This chain's CDR3 is CSARRDFYEQYF. The CDR3 DNA sequence: TGCAGTGCTAGAAGGGACTTCTACGAGCAGTACTTC.

The chain recombines TRBV9 with TRBJ2-3; tentative D call: TRBD1 (5 bases). The ends were cut back, 0 bases at V and 1 base at J, with 9 bases in the middle. Germline V lookup: CDR1 SGDLS, CDR2 YYNGEE. This CDR3 has 15 amino acids. CDR3 residues: CASSVGGDGTDTQYF. The CDR3 DNA is TGTGCCAGCAGCGTAGGGGGCGACGGCACAGATACGCAGTATTTT.

The genes are TRBV4-3 and TRBJ2-7; tentatively, D is TRBD1 (6 bases). Per germline, CDR1 LGHNA and CDR2 YSLEER. The CDR3 spans 16 residues. Trimming pared 0 bases from V and 0 bases from J, leaving 12 bases between. The CDR3 protein is CASSQEEDRISYEQYF. The CDR3 coding sequence is TGCGCCAGCAGCCAAGAGGAAGACAGGATCTCCTACGAGCAGTACTTC.

This clonotype appeared many times. A much larger clone sits a single nucleotide away, making a read error possible. This chain links TRBV7-2 with TRBJ2-5; D is unresolved. This CDR3 comprises 13 residues. The V and J ends lost 5 bases and 11 bases respectively, with 18 bases between them. Germline CDR1 is SGHTA and CDR2 is FQGNSA. The CDR3 bases are TGTGCCAGCAGCCCAACGGAGTACAATGAGCAGTACTTC. It yields the protein CASSPTEYNEQYF. Together with reference TRBV7-2 and TRBJ2-5, the CDR3 gives the full variable domain: GAGVSQSPSNKVTEKGKDVELRCDPISGHTALYWYRQSLGQGLEFLIYFQGNSAPDKSGLPSDRFSAERTGGSVSTLTIQRTQQEDSAVYLCASSPTEYNEQYFGPGTRLLVL.

This clonotype was detected ten times or more. V usage is TRBV15 and J usage is TRBJ1-1; D ambiguous. Per the germline V gene, CDR1 is LNHNV and CDR2 is YYDKDF (reference sequence). This CDR3 is 15 amino acids long. Trimming stripped 0 bases from V and 2 bases from J, with 10 bases between. CDR3 sequence: CATSRDFQPNTEAFF. CDR3 nucleotide sequence: TGTGCCACCAGCAGAGATTTTCAGCCCAACACTGAAGCTTTCTTT.

Ten or more counts support this clonotype. The chain links TRBV5-1 to TRBJ1-1; the D is unclear. Deletions cut 4 bases from V and 1 base from J, with 14 bases between. This CDR3 region has 15 residues. Germline-derived CDR1 and CDR2 are SGHRS and YFSETQ. The CDR3 loop reads CASSPTNYGNTEAFF. For the CDR3, the DNA is TGCGCCAGCAGCCCCACCAATTATGGGAACACTGAAGCTTTCTTT.

This clonotype occurred many times. This rearrangement joins TRBV6-5 to TRBJ2-7, with TRBD1 matching over 7 bases. Per the germline V gene, CDR1 is MNHEY and CDR2 is SVGAGI. With 7 bases clipped from V and 2 bases from J, the junction kept 8 bases outside the gene matches. This CDR3 has 14 amino acids. CDR3 in amino acids: CASTSRDSTYEQYF. Here the CDR3 DNA reads TGTGCCAGCACCTCCCGGGACAGCACCTACGAGCAGTACTTC.

The table lists this clonotype with a few counts. Germline is not matched at one junction end, which may reflect a read error. V gene TRBV28 combines with J gene TRBJ2-5; the D is unclear. Germline V CDR1 and CDR2: MDHEN, SYDVKM. CDR3 length equals 12 residues. The DNA of the CDR3 is TGTACCAGCAGTTTGGCAGCAGAGACCCAGTACTTC. This translates into CTSSLAAETQYF.

This chain links TRBV11-2 with TRBJ2-1; 8 nucleotides agree with TRBD2. V lost 6 bases and J lost 9; bases outside the gene matches: 10. This CDR3 spans 14 amino acids. Germline CDR1 and CDR2: SGHAT and FQNNGV. CDR3 bases: TGTGCCAGCAGTGAGGACGGGAGGGGGTTTGAGCAGTTCTTC. This encodes CASSEDGRGFEQFF. Combining the CDR3 with reference TRBV11-2 and TRBJ2-1 gives the whole variable domain EAGVAQSPRYKIIEKRQSVAFWCNPISGHATLYWYQQILGQGPKLLIQFQNNGVVDDSQLPKDRFSAERLKGVDSTLKIQPAKLEDSAVYLCASSEDGRGFEQFFGPGTRLTVL.

The gene calls are TRBV20-1 and TRBJ2-1; a possible D gene is TRBD2 (6 bases). This CDR3 contains 16 residues. Germline V gene data show CDR1 as DFQATT and CDR2 as SNEGSKA (reference sequence). V was clipped by 3 bases and J by 4 bases, with 19 bases between them. The CDR3 here is CSASSLSGVRYNEQFF. CDR3 DNA sequence: TGCAGTGCTAGTTCCCTTTCGGGAGTAAGGTACAATGAGCAGTTCTTC.

On this clonotype: It may be a read error: a sequence one base away is much more abundant. The CDR3 bases are TGTGCCAGCAGTGGAACGGGAGCGGGACTCAGCAATGAGCAGTACTTC. This translates into CASSGTGAGLSNEQYF. The chain is built from TRBV2 and TRBJ2-7; the match to TRBD2 covers 7 bases. The CDR3 contains 16 residues. Trimming took 4 bases from V and 7 from J; bases not matched to a gene: 16. From germline, CDR1 is SNHLY and CDR2 FYNNEI.

This clonotype was detected many times. The genes are TRBV20-1 and TRBJ2-3, with D possibly TRBD2 on 7 matching bases. CDR3 size: 14 residues. With 6 bases removed from V and 4 bases from J, the gap between germline ends came to 17 bases. The germline gives CDR1 DFQATT, CDR2 SNEGSKA (reference sequence). The chain's CDR3 is CSATGLGGPDTQYF. CDR3 DNA sequence: TGCAGTGCCACCGGTCTCGGGGGGCCAGATACGCAGTATTTT.

This clonotype was seen a few times. A single base separates this from a much larger clone, so it may be a read error. The J gene is TRBJ2-5, the V gene TRBV20-1; a possible D gene is TRBD1 (5 bases). The germline CDR1 and CDR2 sequences are DFQATT and SNEGSKA (reference sequence). V dropped 6 bases and J dropped 11 bases, with 19 bases sitting between them. CDR3 length: 12 residues. The CDR3 DNA reads as TGCAGTGCGGTCAGGGCAAGTAATGAGCAGTACTTC. This sequence encodes CSAVRASNEQYF.

CDR3 sequence (DNA): TGTGCCAGCAGCTTAGGACTCATTGGGGGGAACATGAACACTGAAGCTTTCTTT. This translates into CASSLGLIGGNMNTEAFF. J is TRBJ1-1 and V is TRBV7-2; tentatively, D is TRBD1 (5 bases). Per the germline V gene, CDR1 is SGHTA and CDR2 is FQGNSA. Trimming stripped 1 base from V and 0 bases from J, with 18 bases between. This CDR3 is built from 18 residues.

The chain uses TRBV7-9 and TRBJ2-1; D not certain. Germline CDR1 reads SEHNR; CDR2 reads FQNEAQ (reference sequence). The length of the CDR3 is 13 residues. Between the trimmed V and J ends, which lost 6 bases and 4 bases, there was a span of 10 bases. CDR3 region: CASRTTPYNEQFF. CDR3 in DNA: TGTGCCAGCAGAACGACACCGTACAATGAGCAGTTCTTC. Supplemented by reference TRBV7-9 and TRBJ2-1, the full variable domain reads DTGVSQNPRHKITKRGQNVTFRCDPISEHNRLYWYRQTLGQGPEFLTYFQNEAQLEKSRLLSDRFSAERPKGSFSTLEIQRTEQGDSAMYLCASRTTPYNEQFFGPGTRLTVL.

This clonotype was observed at least ten times. V and J are TRBV5-1 and TRBJ1-1, with D perhaps matching TRBD1 (5 bases). In germline, CDR1 is SGHRS, CDR2 YFSETQ. The CDR3 sequence is 15 residues long. V lost 2 bases to trimming and J lost 4 bases, with 15 bases between them. The CDR3, as DNA: TGCGCCAGCAGCTTTCTGCCAGGGCTTCCCACTGAAGCTTTCTTT. Amino acid sequence: CASSFLPGLPTEAFF.

This clonotype was recorded at least ten times. The chain combines TRBV30 with TRBJ1-4, with TRBD1 as a possible D gene (5 bases). Germline-derived CDR1 and CDR2 are GTSNPN and SVGIG (reference sequence). This CDR3 spans 13 amino acids. V lost 1 base and J lost 8, with 11 bases in between. CDR3 sequence (DNA): TGTGCCTGGAGTGGCAGGGCCGGCGAAAAACTGTTTTTT. Translation: CAWSGRAGEKLFF.

This clonotype has a count of ten or more. The V and J genes are TRBV20-1 and TRBJ2-2; D gene ambiguous. CDR3 size: 14 residues. The V end lost 0 bases, the J end lost 7 bases, and 12 bases lay between the germline ends. CDR1 DFQATT and CDR2 SNEGSKA come from the germline V gene (reference sequence). The CDR3 spells CSAREGFEVGELFF. The CDR3 nucleotides read TGCAGTGCTAGAGAAGGATTCGAGGTCGGGGAGCTGTTTTTT.

Notes on this clonotype: Since a much larger clone is just one base distant, this may be a read error. The CDR3 is CASSSRRAGAHNEQFF. CDR3 sequence (DNA): TGTGCCAGCAGTTCCCGACGAGCGGGGGCGCACAATGAGCAGTTCTTC. The rearrangement links TRBV12-3 or TRBV12-4 to TRBJ2-1, with TRBD2 identical over 8 bases. The trim removed 4 bases at V and 5 bases at J, leaving 10 bases unmatched. The CDR3 is 16 amino acids.

This clonotype has a handful of counts. The V gene is TRBV15, the J gene TRBJ1-1; D is ambiguous. Trimming took 5 bases from V and 1 from J, leaving 8 bases between them. This CDR3 contains 13 residues. CDR1 and CDR2 (germline): LNHNV, YYDKDF (reference sequence). CDR3 amino acids: CATSAFGNTEAFF. CDR3 nucleotide sequence: TGTGCCACCAGCGCCTTTGGGAACACTGAAGCTTTCTTT.

Ten or more counts support this clonotype. The rearrangement uses TRBV19 and TRBJ2-5; TRBD2 is a possible D gene (5 bases). Germline loops: CDR1 LNHDA, CDR2 SQIVND (reference sequence). The CDR3 loop spans 14 amino acids. V lost 4 bases and J 5 bases, leaving 14 bases between the germline ends. This CDR3 reads CASSNRRGVETQYF. CDR3 coding DNA: TGTGCCAGTAGTAACCGCCGGGGAGTGGAGACCCAGTACTTC.

With respect to this clonotype: This may arise from a read error, as a much more abundant clone is one base away. The genes are TRBV25-1 and TRBJ2-1; possibly TRBD2 for D (6 bases). There are 15 residues in the CDR3. V was clipped by 3 bases and J by 8 bases, with 17 bases between them. Germline CDR1 MGHDK, CDR2 SYGVNS. The CDR3 DNA sequence: TGTGCCAGCAGTGATTTGCGGGGACCGTCGGATGAGCAGTTCTTC. Its protein product is CASSDLRGPSDEQFF.

Points on this clonotype: The CDR3 does not end in the conserved phenylalanine or tryptophan, so this is likely a read error. The CDR3 region is CSARDRDEQYL. CDR3 nucleotide sequence: TGCAGTGCTAGAGATAGGGACGAGCAGTACCTC. This chain joins TRBV20-1 and TRBJ2-4; D call uncertain. The DNA matches TRBJ2-7 better at its end, which makes the J call doubtful. The CDR3 length is 11 residues. In germline, CDR1 is DFQATT, CDR2 SNEGSKA (reference sequence).

This chain joins TRBV18 and TRBJ2-6, with D perhaps given as TRBD1 or TRBD2 (5 bases each). CDR3 length equals 17 residues. V lost 2 bases and J lost 6, with 17 bases in between. Germline V gene sequence: CDR1 KGHSH, CDR2 LQKENI. Here the CDR3 DNA reads TGTGCCAGCTCACCAGGGACCCGTCACAGAAAGGCCAACGTCCTGACTTTC. Translated: CASSPGTRHRKANVLTF.

Only a few counts were recorded for this clonotype. The chain uses TRBV12-3 or TRBV12-4 and TRBJ1-1; D ambiguous. Trimming stripped 3 bases from V and 2 bases from J, with 16 bases between. The CDR3 is 16 amino acids. The CDR3 DNA is TGTGCCAGCAGTTTTAGGACGGGAATGGGAAACACTGAAGCTTTCTTT. It codes for CASSFRTGMGNTEAFF.

The rearrangement links TRBV11-2 to TRBJ2-3; 14 bases are a match to TRBD2. The V gene end was trimmed by 5 bases and the J gene end by 6 bases; junction bases not matched to a gene: 10. The CDR3 loop spans 17 amino acids. The germline CDR1 and CDR2 sequences are SGHAT and FQNNGV. CDR3 amino acids: CASSPGTSGGSRDTQYF. The CDR3, as DNA: TGTGCCAGCAGCCCCGGGACTAGCGGGGGCTCCCGGGATACGCAGTATTTT.